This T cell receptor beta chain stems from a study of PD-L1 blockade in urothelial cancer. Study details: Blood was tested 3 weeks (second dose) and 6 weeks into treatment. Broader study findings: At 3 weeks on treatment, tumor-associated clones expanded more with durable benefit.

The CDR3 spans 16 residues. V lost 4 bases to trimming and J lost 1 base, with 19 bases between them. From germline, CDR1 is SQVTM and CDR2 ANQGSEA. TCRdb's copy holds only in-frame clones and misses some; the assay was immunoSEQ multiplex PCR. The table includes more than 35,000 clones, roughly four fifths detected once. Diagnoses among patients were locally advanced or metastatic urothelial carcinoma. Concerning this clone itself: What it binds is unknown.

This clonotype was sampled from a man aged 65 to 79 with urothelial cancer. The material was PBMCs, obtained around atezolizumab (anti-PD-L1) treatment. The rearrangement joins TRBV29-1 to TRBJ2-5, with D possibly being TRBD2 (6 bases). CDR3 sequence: CSVVPLNSGVQETQYF. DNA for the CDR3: TGCAGCGTTGTACCTCTAAATTCGGGAGTCCAAGAGACCCAGTACTTC.